Following are 5 T cell receptor beta chains from one sample sequenced in a study of long-term antiretroviral therapy in people with HIV. Runs used v3.0 of the immunoSEQ assay and were done at survey level. This table comes from immunoSEQ multiplex PCR, and its TCRdb copy is limited to in-frame clones, with some not included. The sample holds around 8,600 clones, roughly four fifths seen once. The specimen comprised unsorted PBMCs, sampled 0.6 years before starting antiretroviral therapy. The source of these receptors is a man in his forties or fifties with HIV.

The chain combines TRBV27 with TRBJ2-7, with TRBD1 matching 9 bases. The germline V gene has CDR1 MNHEY and CDR2 SMNVEV (reference sequence). V lost 4 bases to trimming and J lost 3 bases; unmatched junction nucleotides: 4. The CDR3 sequence is 14 residues long. CDR3 loop: CASSSGQGSYEQYF. CDR3 sequence (DNA): TGTGCCAGCAGTTCCGGACAGGGGAGCTACGAGCAGTACTTC.

This chain uses TRBV5-1 with TRBJ2-7; 10 bases agree with TRBD1. J lost 5 bases, V lost 5 bases, and 10 bases had no gene match. The length of the CDR3 is 15 residues. Looked up from germline, CDR1 is SGHRS and CDR2 is YFSETQ. The CDR3 protein is CASSRGTGEPHEQYF. DNA of the CDR3: TGCGCCAGCAGTCGCGGGACAGGGGAGCCACACGAGCAGTACTTC. Filled out from reference TRBV5-1 and TRBJ2-7, the complete variable domain reads KAGVTQTPRYLIKTRGQQVTLSCSPISGHRSVSWYQQTPGQGLQFLFEYFSETQRNKGNFPGRFSGRQFSNSRSEMNVSTLELGDSALYLCASSRGTGEPHEQYFGPGTRLTVT.

This sequence joins TRBV6-6 and TRBJ1-3; 8 nucleotides align to TRBD1. This CDR3 is built from 14 residues. CDR1 and CDR2 (germline): MNHNY, SVGAGI (reference sequence). V gave up 6 bases and J gave up 4 bases; unmatched junction bases: 5. In DNA, the CDR3 is TGTGCCAGCAGGCCGACAGGGGCGGGAAACACCATATATTTT. Translated, it gives CASRPTGAGNTIYF.

In DNA, the CDR3 is TGTGCCAGCAGCTTGGCCCTTTCACAGTACACAGATACGCAGTATTTT. Translated, it gives CASSLALSQYTDTQYF. The chain is built from TRBV5-6 and TRBJ2-3; D not certain. From germline, CDR1 is SGHDT and CDR2 YYEEEE. Trimming pared 0 bases from V and 2 bases from J, leaving 13 bases between. The length of the CDR3 is 16 residues.

The V gene is TRBV6-5, the J gene TRBJ2-3; 10 bases line up with TRBD2. J gave up 0 bases and V 4 bases, and 4 bases lay outside the gene matches. This CDR3 comprises 16 residues. CDR1 is MNHEY and CDR2 is SVGAGI in the germline V gene. The CDR3 DNA sequence: TGTGCCAGCAGTTGGACTAGCGGCCCCAGCACAGATACGCAGTATTTT. Translated: CASSWTSGPSTDTQYF.